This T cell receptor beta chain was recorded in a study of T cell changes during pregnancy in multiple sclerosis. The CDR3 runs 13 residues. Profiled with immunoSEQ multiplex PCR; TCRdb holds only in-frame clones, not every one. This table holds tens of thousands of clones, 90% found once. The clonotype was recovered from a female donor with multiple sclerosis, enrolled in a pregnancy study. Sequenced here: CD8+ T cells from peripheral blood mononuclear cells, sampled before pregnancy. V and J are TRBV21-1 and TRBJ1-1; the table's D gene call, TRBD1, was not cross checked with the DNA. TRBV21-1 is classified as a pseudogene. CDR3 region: CASAQGLMTEAFF. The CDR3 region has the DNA TGTGCCAGCGCGCAGGGGCTTATGACTGAAGCTTTCTTT.